This T cell receptor beta chain was sequenced for a study of T cells in Graves' hyperthyroidism and ophthalmopathy. Across the study: The authors collected peripheral blood at initial diagnosis, before any treatment.

Germline values: CDR1 SEHNR, CDR2 FQNEAQ (reference sequence). This CDR3 region has 16 residues. V gave up 0 bases and J gave up 6 bases; unmatched junction bases: 7. This clonotype came up many times. Its target is unknown. Researchers barred patients who had uncontrolled infection, other autoimmune disease, pregnancy or lactation. Broader study findings: The authors' 13 V-J model separated ophthalmopathy from stable hyperthyroidism.

Template material for amplifying TCR beta CDR3 regions consisted of RNA transcripts. When the TCR CDR3 underwent first-round RT-PCR, the HTBI primer set was used. From the multiplex PCR reads, TCRdb called clonotypes with MiXCR, one entry per CDR3 protein. The repertoire includes about 560,000 distinct CDR3 sequences, 16% of them detected once, and around 18% sits in the top ten. The material sequenced was blood. This rearrangement joins TRBV7-9 to TRBJ2-7, with 11 bases that match TRBD2. This receptor was identified in a woman in her late teens or twenties with Graves' hyperthyroidism. CDR3 DNA: TGTGCCAGCAGCTTAGCACTAGCGGGAGTGGTGAGCGAGCAGTACTTC. Amino acid sequence: CASSLALAGVVSEQYF.